These 17 T cell receptor beta chains originate from one sample sequenced in a study of tumor and adjacent non-tumor tissue in lung cancer. No cell sorting was done before RNA was extracted from the tissue. A modified ARM-PCR protocol with three rounds of nested PCR amplified TCRbeta. TCRdb reprocessed the multiplex PCR reads via MiXCR and lists one record per CDR3 protein. The sample contains 65,000 to 80,000 distinct CDR3 sequences, around 73% of which appear only once. Sequencing was done on a sample of lung tumor tissue. These receptors originate from a man in his sixties with non-small cell lung cancer.

This chain uses TRBV11-1 with TRBJ1-3; the D is unclear. The V gene lost 5 bases and the J gene lost 4 bases, with 18 bases spanning the gap. The CDR3 covers 16 residues. Per the germline V gene, CDR1 is SGHAT and CDR2 is FQDESV (reference sequence). CDR3 protein: CASSLGRGFAGNTIYF. CDR3 coding DNA: TGTGCCAGCAGCCTCGGGAGAGGGTTCGCCGGAAACACCATATATTTT.

This clonotype has more than one count but fewer than ten. This clone may be a read error of a much larger clone one base away. CDR3 in DNA: TGCAGTGCTAGAGCGGGACAAGATAATGAAGCTTTCTTT. Protein: CSARAGQDNEAFF. The V gene is TRBV20-1, the J gene TRBJ1-1; a weak D match, TRBD1 (6 bases). The length of the CDR3 is 13 residues. The germline CDR1 and CDR2 sequences are DFQATT and SNEGSKA (reference sequence). Trimming took off 1 base at V and 7 bases at J, with 13 bases between the two ends.

On this clonotype: Here the CDR3 omits its conserved ending phenylalanine or tryptophan, so a read error is the likely source. The chain couples TRBV5-4 to TRBJ2-1; the D gene is possibly TRBD2 (5 bases). This CDR3 comprises 13 residues. Germline CDR1 SGHNT, CDR2 YYREEE (reference sequence). Trimming took 3 bases from V and 7 from J, leaving 11 bases between them. The chain's CDR3 is CASSSGLRNEQFI. CDR3 nucleotides: TGTGCCAGCAGCTCGGGGTTAAGGAATGAGCAGTTCATC.

Of note for this clonotype: Given a much more abundant clone one base away, this may be a read error. V is TRBV29-1 and J is TRBJ2-1, with D possibly matching TRBD2 (6 bases). The CDR3 loop spans 12 amino acids. The germline V and J ends were trimmed by 4 bases and 10 bases, with 14 bases remaining between them. CDR1 SQVTM and CDR2 ANQGSEA come from the germline V gene. The DNA of the CDR3 is TGCAGCGTTGGATTGGGGGAGGCCGAGCAGTTCTTC. Translating gives CSVGLGEAEQFF.

As concerns this clonotype: Relative to the germline gene, one junction end is altered; a read error may explain this. This chain joins TRBV6-5 and TRBJ2-4; D might be TRBD2 (6 bases). CDR3 length equals 13 residues. Germline CDR1 reads MNHEY; CDR2 reads SVGAGI. Written as DNA, the CDR3 is TGTGTCAGCGCAGGAGGGCCGACTGACATTCAGTACTTC. Translated: CVSAGGPTDIQYF.

This chain uses TRBV29-1 with TRBJ2-7; D is undetermined. From germline, CDR1 is SQVTM and CDR2 ANQGSEA. The CDR3 runs to 12 residues. The V gene lost 5 bases and the J gene lost 5 bases, with 13 bases spanning the gap. As DNA, the CDR3 is TGCAGCGTTAAGTATAGTGGAGACGAGCAGTACTTC. Its protein is CSVKYSGDEQYF.

With regard to this clonotype: Germline is not matched at one junction end, which may reflect a read error. The chain couples TRBV6-5 to TRBJ2-2; perhaps TRBD2 as D (6 bases). Germline lookup yields CDR1 MNHEY and CDR2 SVGAGI. This CDR3 is 17 amino acids long. The CDR3 loop reads CASSYSEGYINTREPFF. The CDR3 nucleotides read TGTGCCAGCAGTTATTCCGAAGGATACATAAACACCCGGGAGCCGTTTTTT.

Of note for this clonotype: The junction shows a germline mismatch at one end, possibly a read error. The J gene is TRBJ2-1, the V gene TRBV6-2 or TRBV6-3; D is perhaps TRBD2 (6 bases). The germline gives CDR1 MNHEY, CDR2 SVGEGT. CDR3 length: 14 amino acids. The CDR3 nucleotides read TGTGTCAGCAGTTACTCCGGTGGGAGGAGTGAGCAGTTCTTC. Its protein is CVSSYSGGRSEQFF.

About this clonotype: This CDR3 is missing its conserved last phenylalanine or tryptophan, likely due to a read error. V usage is TRBV20-1 and J usage is TRBJ2-5, with 12 positions matching TRBD2. The CDR3 extends over 13 amino acids. Germline-derived CDR1 and CDR2 are DFQATT and SNEGSKA (reference sequence). The DNA of the CDR3 is TGCAATGCTAGCGGGAGGGCCCAAGAGACCCAGTACTCC. Amino acids: CNASGRAQETQYS.

This clonotype was found a few times. The chain is built from TRBV11-2 and TRBJ2-3, with 8 bases aligning to TRBD2. Germline V gene data show CDR1 as SGHAT and CDR2 as FQNNGV. This CDR3 has 16 residues. The ends lost 5 bases at V and 0 bases at J; junction bases unmatched: 7. As DNA, the CDR3 is TGTGCCAGCAGCCGAACACTAGCGGATAGCACAGATACGCAGTATTTT. Translated, it gives CASSRTLADSTDTQYF.

The chain links TRBV6-6 to TRBJ1-3; no firm D call. Germline CDR1 MNHNY, CDR2 SVGAGI (reference sequence). The germline V and J ends were trimmed by 0 bases and 4 bases, with 13 bases remaining between them. The CDR3 covers 16 residues. The CDR3 region is CASSYSQGGAGNTIYF. The CDR3, as DNA: TGTGCCAGCAGTTACTCACAAGGAGGCGCGGGAAACACCATATATTTT.

This clonotype has just a few counts. A clone one base away is much larger, so this may be a read error. This sequence joins TRBV20-1 and TRBJ1-1; D is unresolved. The germline V gene has CDR1 DFQATT and CDR2 SNEGSKA (reference sequence). This CDR3 spans 14 amino acids. CDR3 DNA sequence: TGCAATGCTAGAGAGAAGGGAGTTTACACTGAAGCTTTCTTT. Encoded protein: CNAREKGVYTEAFF.

The table lists this clonotype with a few counts. This chain connects TRBV28 to TRBJ2-7; maybe TRBD2 (6 bases). The V and J ends lost 6 bases and 2 bases respectively, with 17 bases between them. The CDR3 consists of 15 residues. Germline values: CDR1 MDHEN, CDR2 SYDVKM. This CDR3 reads CASRVRGILPYEQYF. CDR3 in DNA: TGTGCCAGCAGAGTACGGGGGATTCTTCCCTACGAGCAGTACTTC.

The V gene is TRBV29-1, the J gene TRBJ2-3, with 7 bases fitting TRBD1. Unmatched junction bases numbered 8, after V lost 1 base and J lost 4 bases. Germline-derived CDR1 and CDR2 are SQVTM and ANQGSEA. The CDR3 has 15 amino acids. The CDR3 DNA follows: TGCAGCGTTGAAGTTAACAGGGGTGTCGCAGATACGCAGTATTTT. As protein: CSVEVNRGVADTQYF.

About this clonotype itself: The junction and the germline gene differ at one end; a read error may be behind it. The gene calls are TRBV5-4 and TRBJ2-5; 7 bases are shared with TRBD2. This CDR3 has 16 residues. Germline V gene data show CDR1 as SGHNT and CDR2 as YYREEE (reference sequence). CDR3 in DNA: TGTGCCAGTAGCTTGGGACGGGGGGTCATCGTCGGGACCCAGTACTTC. Protein: CASSLGRGVIVGTQYF.

This clonotype appeared a single time. V usage is TRBV29-1 and J usage is TRBJ1-1; TRBD1 agrees at 9 bases. Germline assignment: CDR1 SQVTM and CDR2 ANQGSEA. This CDR3 contains 13 residues. This CDR3 is CTASTGGGTEAFF. The DNA for the CDR3 is TGCACCGCCTCGACAGGGGGGGGCACTGAAGCTTTCTTT.

In regard to this clonotype: The CDR3 ends on some other residue instead of the conserved phenylalanine or tryptophan, so this is likely a read error. The gene calls are TRBV12-3 or TRBV12-4 and TRBJ1-2; unclear D gene. This CDR3 comprises 13 residues. The V and J ends lost 7 bases and 4 bases respectively, with 13 bases between them. The CDR3 here is CASNFGNGYGYTL. The CDR3 bases are TGTGCCAGCAATTTTGGGAACGGCTATGGCTACACCTTA.